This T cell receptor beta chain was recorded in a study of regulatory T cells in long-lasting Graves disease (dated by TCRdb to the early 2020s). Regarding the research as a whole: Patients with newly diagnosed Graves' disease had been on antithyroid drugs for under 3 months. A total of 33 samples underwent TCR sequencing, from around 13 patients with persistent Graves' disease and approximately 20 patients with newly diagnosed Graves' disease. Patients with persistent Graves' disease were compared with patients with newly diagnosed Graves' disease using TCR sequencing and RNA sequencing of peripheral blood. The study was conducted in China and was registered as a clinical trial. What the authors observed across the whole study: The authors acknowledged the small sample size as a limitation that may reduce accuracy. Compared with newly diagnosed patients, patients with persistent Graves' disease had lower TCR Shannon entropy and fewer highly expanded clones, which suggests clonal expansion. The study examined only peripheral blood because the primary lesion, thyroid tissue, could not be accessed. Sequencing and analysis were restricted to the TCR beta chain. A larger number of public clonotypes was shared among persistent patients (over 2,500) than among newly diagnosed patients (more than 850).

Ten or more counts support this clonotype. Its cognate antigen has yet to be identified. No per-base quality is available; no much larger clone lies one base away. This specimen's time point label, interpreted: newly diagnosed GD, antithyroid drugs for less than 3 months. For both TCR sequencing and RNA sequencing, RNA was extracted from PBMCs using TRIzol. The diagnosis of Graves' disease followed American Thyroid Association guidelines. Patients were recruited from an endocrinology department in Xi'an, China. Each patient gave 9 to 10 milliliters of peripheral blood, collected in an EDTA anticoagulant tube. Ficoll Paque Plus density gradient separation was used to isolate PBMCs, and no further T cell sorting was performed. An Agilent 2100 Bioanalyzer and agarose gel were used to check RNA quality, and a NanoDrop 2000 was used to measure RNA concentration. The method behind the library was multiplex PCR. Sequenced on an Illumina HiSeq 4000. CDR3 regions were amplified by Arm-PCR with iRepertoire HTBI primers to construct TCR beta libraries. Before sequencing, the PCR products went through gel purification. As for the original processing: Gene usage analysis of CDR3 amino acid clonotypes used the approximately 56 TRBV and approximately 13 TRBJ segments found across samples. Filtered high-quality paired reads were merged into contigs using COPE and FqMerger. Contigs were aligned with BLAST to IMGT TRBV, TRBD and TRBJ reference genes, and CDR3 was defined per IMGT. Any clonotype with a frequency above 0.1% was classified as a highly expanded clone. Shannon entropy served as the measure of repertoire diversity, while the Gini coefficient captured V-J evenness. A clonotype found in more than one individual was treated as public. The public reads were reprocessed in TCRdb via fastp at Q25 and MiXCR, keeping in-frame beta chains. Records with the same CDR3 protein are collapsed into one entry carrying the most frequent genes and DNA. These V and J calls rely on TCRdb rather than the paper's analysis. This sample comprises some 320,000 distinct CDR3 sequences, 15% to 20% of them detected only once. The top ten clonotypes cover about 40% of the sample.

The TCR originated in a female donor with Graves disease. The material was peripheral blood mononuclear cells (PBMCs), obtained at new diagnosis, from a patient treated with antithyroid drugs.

The sequenced DNA is TGTGCCAGCAGTTCCCCTTTGAACACTGAAGCTTTCTTT. The translation is CASSSPLNTEAFF. Recombination linked TRBV12-3 or TRBV12-4 to TRBJ1-1, with the D gene too uncertain to name. V loses 4 bases, J loses 0 bases, and the germline ends lie 6 bases apart. Spanning cysteine to phenylalanine, the CDR3 consists of 13 amino acids. Only CDR3 DNA is held: 39 bases, read in frame from base 1.